Following are 30 T cell receptor beta chains from one sample sequenced in a study of T cell changes during pregnancy in multiple sclerosis. This table comes from immunoSEQ multiplex PCR, and its TCRdb copy is limited to in-frame clones, with some not included. The sample lists 50,000 to 60,000 clones, 90% seen once, with roughly 2% in the top ten. Material: peripheral blood, obtained in the first trimester of pregnancy. The origin of the receptors is a female donor in good health, enrolled as a control in a pregnancy study.

This clone was picked up one time. The chain recombines TRBV28 with TRBJ2-1, with 12 bases that match TRBD2. The CDR3 is made up of 16 amino acids. After removal of 6 bases from V and 5 bases from J, the junction contained 8 bases not matched to a gene. The germline V gene has CDR1 MDHEN and CDR2 SYDVKM. The CDR3 region is CASRSASGRAHNEQFF. DNA for the CDR3: TGTGCCAGCAGATCCGCTAGCGGGAGGGCCCACAATGAGCAGTTCTTC.

V is TRBV7-2 and J is TRBJ2-7, with TRBD2 identical over 10 bases. The CDR3 loop spans 15 amino acids. Germline loops: CDR1 SGHTA, CDR2 FQGNSA. Losses at the gene ends were 5 bases for V and 3 bases for J; bases not matched to a gene: 7. The chain's CDR3 is CASSQGGTSVYEQYF. The CDR3 nucleotides are TGTGCCAGCAGCCAAGGTGGGACTAGCGTCTACGAGCAGTACTTC.

This sequence joins TRBV27 and TRBJ2-2; possible D gene TRBD2, 6 bases. The germline V gene has CDR1 MNHEY and CDR2 SMNVEV (reference sequence). The CDR3 is 14 residues long. V lost 4 bases to trimming and J lost 10 bases, with 16 bases between them. The CDR3 here is CASSSTRVAAELFF. CDR3 bases: TGTGCCAGCAGTTCCACCCGGGTAGCGGCGGAGCTGTTTTTT.

V gene TRBV5-4 combines with J gene TRBJ2-2, with 13 bases that match TRBD2. The junction had 7 bases not matched to a gene; V was cut back by 6 bases and J by 2 bases. Germline V gene lookup returns CDR1 SGHNT and CDR2 YYREEE (reference sequence). This CDR3 region has 17 residues. The CDR3: CASNKLAGGPNTGELFF. For the CDR3, the DNA is TGTGCCAGCAACAAACTAGCGGGGGGGCCCAACACCGGGGAGCTGTTTTTT.

V is TRBV7-9 and J is TRBJ2-7, with a weak D call TRBD2 (6 bases). There are 15 residues in the CDR3. Trimming left V 5 bases short and J 3 bases short, with 17 bases between. Germline CDR1 reads SEHNR; CDR2 reads FQNEAQ (reference sequence). The CDR3 DNA is TGTGCCAGCAGCCCCCCAGCGGGTCAGCTCTACGAGCAGTACTTC. It is translated as CASSPPAGQLYEQYF.

This chain uses TRBV5-1 with TRBJ2-7, with 7 bases fitting TRBD1. The CDR3 spans 15 residues. Germline trimming cut 6 bases from V and 2 bases from J; bases unmatched to any gene: 11. CDR1 and CDR2 from the germline V gene are SGHRS and YFSETQ. This chain's CDR3 is CASTRPGTATYEQYF. The DNA of the CDR3 is TGCGCCAGCACCCGACCCGGGACAGCAACCTACGAGCAGTACTTC.

The gene calls are TRBV29-1 and TRBJ2-3; TRBD1 agrees at 12 bases. The trim removed 5 bases at V and 6 bases at J, leaving 6 bases unmatched. This CDR3 comprises 14 residues. Germline CDR1 and CDR2: SQVTM and ANQGSEA. The CDR3: CSVSGTGGADTQYF. The CDR3 bases are TGCAGCGTTTCCGGGACAGGGGGCGCGGATACGCAGTATTTT.

The V call is TRBV6-5, the J call TRBJ2-1; 7 nucleotides align to TRBD2. This CDR3 contains 15 residues. The J segment lost 3 bases and the V segment lost 2 bases, leaving 4 bases of the junction unmatched. Germline CDR1 reads MNHEY; CDR2 reads SVGAGI. The CDR3 coding sequence is TGTGCCAGCAGTTACGGCGGGAGAGACTACAATGAGCAGTTCTTC. It translates to CASSYGGRDYNEQFF.

J is TRBJ2-1 and V is TRBV5-6; TRBD2 matches at 7 bases. The trim removed 0 bases at V and 5 bases at J, leaving 8 bases unmatched. The CDR3 consists of 16 residues. Germline lookup yields CDR1 SGHDT and CDR2 YYEEEE. The CDR3, as DNA: TGTGCCAGCAGCTTGGAGAGGACTAGTGCACACAATGAGCAGTTCTTC. The encoded protein is CASSLERTSAHNEQFF.

CDR3 sequence (DNA): TGTGCCTGGACGGAACTGGGGCAGTCCTACAATGAGCAGTTCTTC. As protein: CAWTELGQSYNEQFF. The V and J genes are TRBV30 and TRBJ2-1, with a possible D match to TRBD1 (5 bases). Germline CDR1 is GTSNPN and CDR2 is SVGIG (reference sequence). The CDR3 runs to 15 residues. Trimming shortened V by 4 bases and J by 1 base, and 14 bases separated the two germline ends.

This clone was detected only once. This sequence joins TRBV19 and TRBJ2-1; perhaps TRBD2 as D (5 bases). The ends were cut back, 0 bases at V and 8 bases at J, with 14 bases in the middle. The germline gives CDR1 LNHDA, CDR2 SQIVND (reference sequence). The CDR3 totals 15 residues. The CDR3, as DNA: TGTGCCAGTAGTATAGATCGTAAACGGGGTGATGAGCAGTTCTTC. Protein sequence: CASSIDRKRGDEQFF.

The chain links TRBV25-1 to TRBJ1-2, with D possibly TRBD1 on 6 matching bases. The germline V gene encodes CDR1 MGHDK and CDR2 SYGVNS. This CDR3 contains 12 residues. The CDR3 reads CATGGGIRGYTF. The CDR3 DNA sequence: TGTGCTACCGGCGGGGGCATAAGAGGCTACACCTTC.

The chain is built from TRBV10-3 and TRBJ1-1; tentatively, D is TRBD1 (6 bases). This CDR3 region has 13 residues. Trimming pared 3 bases from V and 1 base from J, leaving 6 bases between. Germline V gene lookup returns CDR1 ENHRY and CDR2 SYGVKD. The CDR3 nucleotides are TGTGCCATCAGTGAACAGGGGAACACTGAAGCTTTCTTT. This encodes CAISEQGNTEAFF.

The chain uses TRBV5-6 and TRBJ1-5, with TRBD1 identical over 7 bases. CDR3 length equals 14 residues. From germline, CDR1 is SGHDT and CDR2 YYEEEE. Trimming cost V 3 bases and J 6 bases; bases outside gene matches: 6. The DNA of the CDR3 is TGTGCCAGCAGCTCGACAGGGATGAGTCAGCCCCAGCATTTT. This codes for CASSSTGMSQPQHF.

The chain carries TRBV7-2 and TRBJ1-2, with TRBD1 identical over 9 bases. The V segment lost 1 base and the J segment 4 bases; nucleotides outside the gene matches: 7. From germline, CDR1 is SGHTA and CDR2 FQGNSA. The CDR3 has 16 amino acids. The CDR3 region is CASSLVPTGGAYGYTF. The CDR3 DNA sequence: TGTGCCAGCAGCTTAGTCCCGACAGGGGGTGCCTATGGCTACACCTTC. Looking up the rest from reference TRBV7-2 and TRBJ1-2 gives the full variable domain: GAGVSQSPSNKVTEKGKDVELRCDPISGHTALYWYRQSLGQGLEFLIYFQGNSAPDKSGLPSDRFSAERTGGSVSTLTIQRTQQEDSAVYLCASSLVPTGGAYGYTFGSGTRLTVV.

The chain joins TRBV5-1 to TRBJ1-4, with D hard to call. Trimming shortened V by 4 bases and J by 0 bases, and 13 bases separated the two germline ends. The germline CDR1 and CDR2 sequences are SGHRS and YFSETQ. There are 16 residues in the CDR3. The CDR3 DNA sequence: TGCGCCAGCAGCGTCAGAAGTACCACAACTAATGAAAAACTGTTTTTT. It encodes CASSVRSTTTNEKLFF.

CDR3 nucleotide sequence: TGTGCCAGCAGCCCGACGCGGGGAGGCACCGATGGCTACACCTTC. It yields the protein CASSPTRGGTDGYTF. V usage is TRBV7-9 and J usage is TRBJ1-2; D is unresolved. There are 15 residues in the CDR3. V was pared by 5 bases and J by 6 bases, with 19 bases between. CDR1 is SEHNR, CDR2 FQNEAQ, per germline (reference sequence).

The chain employs TRBV9 and TRBJ2-7; weak D call: TRBD2 (6 bases). The CDR3 extends over 14 amino acids. CDR1 SGDLS and CDR2 YYNGEE come from the germline V gene. V gave up 3 bases and J gave up 0 bases, with 10 bases separating them. CDR3 residues: CASSEGLASYEQYF. CDR3 bases: TGTGCCAGCAGCGAGGGACTGGCCTCCTACGAGCAGTACTTC.

J is TRBJ1-5 and V is TRBV19; 8 bases line up with TRBD1. The CDR3 is 15 amino acids. The germline V gene has CDR1 LNHDA and CDR2 SQIVND (reference sequence). J gave up 0 bases and V 6 bases, and 4 bases lay outside the gene matches. CDR3: CASRWDRFSNQPQHF. The CDR3 DNA follows: TGTGCCAGTAGATGGGACAGGTTTAGCAATCAGCCCCAGCATTTT. The entire variable domain, with the rest obtained from reference TRBV19 and TRBJ1-5, is as follows: DGGITQSPKYLFRKEGQNVTLSCEQNLNHDAMYWYRQDPGQGLRLIYYSQIVNDFQKGDIAEGYSVSREKKESFPLTVTSAQKNPTAFYLCASRWDRFSNQPQHFGDGTRLSIL.

The V call is TRBV6-1, the J call TRBJ2-2; D is unresolved. The CDR3 contains 11 residues. The germline V gene has CDR1 MNHNS and CDR2 SASEGT. Trimming took 5 bases from V and 5 from J, leaving 3 bases between them. The CDR3 nucleotides read TGTGCCAGCAGTCAGACCGGGGAGCTGTTTTTT. Translated: CASSQTGELFF.

J is TRBJ2-7 and V is TRBV9, with 8 bases identical to TRBD2. The CDR3 is made up of 16 amino acids. V gave up 0 bases and J gave up 7 bases; unmatched junction bases: 12. CDR1 and CDR2 (germline): SGDLS, YYNGEE. This CDR3 is CASSVGGAGAGREQYF. Written as DNA, the CDR3 is TGTGCCAGCAGCGTAGGAGGAGCGGGAGCCGGGCGGGAGCAGTACTTC.

V and J are TRBV19 and TRBJ2-7, with 7 bases that match TRBD1. Germline loops: CDR1 LNHDA, CDR2 SQIVND (reference sequence). J was trimmed by 7 bases and V by 3 bases; bases with no gene match: 9. The CDR3 has 14 amino acids. The CDR3: CASSMWGQTSEQYF. CDR3 bases: TGTGCCAGTAGTATGTGGGGACAGACCTCGGAGCAGTACTTC.

A few counts support this clone. The V call is TRBV2, the J call TRBJ2-7, with 11 bases identical to TRBD2. The J segment lost 6 bases and the V segment lost 4 bases, leaving 2 bases of the junction unmatched. Germline assignment: CDR1 SNHLY and CDR2 FYNNEI. CDR3 length: 13 amino acids. The CDR3 spells CASSVLAGVEQYF. The CDR3 DNA sequence: TGTGCCAGCAGTGTACTAGCGGGGGTCGAGCAGTACTTC.

The V gene is TRBV14, the J gene TRBJ2-3, with D maybe TRBD2 (6 bases). CDR1 SGHDN and CDR2 FVKESK come from the germline V gene. The CDR3 extends over 20 amino acids. V shed 0 bases and J shed 5 bases, with 27 bases lying between them. This chain's CDR3 is CASSQDRGSQRGSPGDTQYF. The CDR3 nucleotides are TGTGCCAGCAGCCAAGATCGGGGGAGCCAAAGAGGGTCCCCCGGAGATACGCAGTATTTT.

The chain couples TRBV28 to TRBJ2-7, with D tentatively TRBD2 (6 bases). In germline, CDR1 is MDHEN, CDR2 SYDVKM. The V end was cut by 3 bases, the J end by 3 bases, with 9 bases between. CDR3 length: 13 residues. CDR3 in DNA: TGTGCCAGCAGTTTCGGTAGCGGCTACGAGCAGTACTTC. It codes for CASSFGSGYEQYF.

This chain connects TRBV10-3 to TRBJ1-5; D might be TRBD1 (6 bases). Germline CDR1 and CDR2: ENHRY and SYGVKD. This CDR3 spans 16 amino acids. Trimming took off 3 bases at V and 1 base at J, with 13 bases between the two ends. The CDR3 bases are TGTGCCATCAGTGAAGGAGACAGGACCAGCAATCAGCCCCAGCATTTT. Its protein product is CAISEGDRTSNQPQHF.

The table lists this clone with a few counts. The rearrangement joins TRBV6-1 to TRBJ2-3; 13 bases line up with TRBD2. V was clipped by 2 bases and J by 4 bases; unmatched bases: 0. The CDR3 totals 15 residues. The germline V gene encodes CDR1 MNHNS and CDR2 SASEGT. CDR3 sequence reads: CASSETSGGADTQYF. The CDR3, as DNA: TGTGCCAGCAGTGAAACTAGCGGGGGGGCAGATACGCAGTATTTT.

The chain employs TRBV19 and TRBJ2-6; TRBD1 aligns across 10 bases. The length of the CDR3 is 15 residues. Germline values: CDR1 LNHDA, CDR2 SQIVND (reference sequence). Trimming took 5 bases from V and 4 from J; bases not matched to a gene: 2. DNA of the CDR3: TGTGCCAGTAGTGCGACAGGGGGCGGGGCCAACGTCCTGACTTTC. It encodes CASSATGGGANVLTF.

On this clone: In the same sample, other DNA sequences code for this CDR3. The chain is built from TRBV5-1 and TRBJ2-3; D might be TRBD2 (6 bases). There are 13 residues in the CDR3. Trimming took off 2 bases at V and 5 bases at J, with 9 bases between the two ends. Germline CDR1 and CDR2: SGHRS and YFSETQ. The CDR3 spells CASSFPGEDTQYF. The DNA for the CDR3 is TGCGCCAGCAGCTTCCCGGGGGAAGATACGCAGTATTTT.

The chain recombines TRBV11-2 with TRBJ2-1; TRBD2 matches at 8 bases. V was pared by 6 bases and J by 9 bases, with 19 bases of the junction left unmatched. Looked up from germline, CDR1 is SGHAT and CDR2 is FQNNGV. CDR3 size: 17 residues. Written as DNA, the CDR3 is TGTGCCAGCAGGCGCGCCGGGACTAGTAATCCGTGGGTTGAGCAGTTCTTC. It translates to CASRRAGTSNPWVEQFF.